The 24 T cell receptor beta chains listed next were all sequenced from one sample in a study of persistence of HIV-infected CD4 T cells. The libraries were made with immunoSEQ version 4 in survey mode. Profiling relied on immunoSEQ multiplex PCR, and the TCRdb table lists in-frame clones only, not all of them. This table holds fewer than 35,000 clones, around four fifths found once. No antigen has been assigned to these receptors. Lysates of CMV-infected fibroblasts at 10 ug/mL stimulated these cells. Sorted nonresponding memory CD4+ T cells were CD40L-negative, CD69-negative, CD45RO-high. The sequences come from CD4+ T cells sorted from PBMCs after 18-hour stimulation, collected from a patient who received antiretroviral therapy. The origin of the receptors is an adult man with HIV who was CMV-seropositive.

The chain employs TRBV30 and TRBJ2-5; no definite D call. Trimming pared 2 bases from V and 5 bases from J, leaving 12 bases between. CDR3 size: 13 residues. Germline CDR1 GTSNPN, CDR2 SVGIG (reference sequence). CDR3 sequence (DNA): TGTGCCTGGAGTAATAACCGACGGGAGACCCAGTACTTC. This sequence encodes CAWSNNRRETQYF.

The chain's CDR3 is CASSPDGGRNEQFF. The CDR3 coding sequence is TGTGCCAGTTCCCCCGATGGGGGACGTAATGAGCAGTTCTTC. The chain has TRBV19 and TRBJ2-1; D possibly uses TRBD1 or TRBD2 (5 bases each). Trimming pared 8 bases from V and 7 bases from J, leaving 18 bases between. In germline, CDR1 is LNHDA, CDR2 SQIVND (reference sequence). The CDR3 runs 14 residues.

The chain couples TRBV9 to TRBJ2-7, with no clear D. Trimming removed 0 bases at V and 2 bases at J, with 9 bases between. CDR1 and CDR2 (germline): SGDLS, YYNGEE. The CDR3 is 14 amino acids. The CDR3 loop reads CASSVVWNTYEQYF. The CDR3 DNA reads TGTGCCAGCAGCGTAGTGTGGAATACCTACGAGCAGTACTTC.

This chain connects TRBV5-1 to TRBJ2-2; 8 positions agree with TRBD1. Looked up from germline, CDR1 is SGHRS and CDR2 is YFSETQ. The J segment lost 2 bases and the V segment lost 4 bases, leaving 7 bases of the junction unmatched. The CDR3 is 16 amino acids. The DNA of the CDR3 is TGCGCCAGCAGCCCCAGGGGGCGAACAAACACCGGGGAGCTGTTTTTT. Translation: CASSPRGRTNTGELFF.

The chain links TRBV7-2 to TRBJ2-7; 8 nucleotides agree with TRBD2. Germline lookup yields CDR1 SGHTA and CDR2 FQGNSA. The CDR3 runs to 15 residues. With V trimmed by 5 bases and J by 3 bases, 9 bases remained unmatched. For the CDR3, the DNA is TGTGCCAGCAGCGTATCGACTAGCGCGGACTACGAGCAGTACTTC. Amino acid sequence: CASSVSTSADYEQYF.

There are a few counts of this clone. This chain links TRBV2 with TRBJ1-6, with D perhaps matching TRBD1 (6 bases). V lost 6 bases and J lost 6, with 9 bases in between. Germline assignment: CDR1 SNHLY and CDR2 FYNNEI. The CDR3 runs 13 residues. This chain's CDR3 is CASRSRGNSPLHF. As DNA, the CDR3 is TGTGCCAGCAGAAGCAGGGGTAATTCACCCCTCCACTTT.

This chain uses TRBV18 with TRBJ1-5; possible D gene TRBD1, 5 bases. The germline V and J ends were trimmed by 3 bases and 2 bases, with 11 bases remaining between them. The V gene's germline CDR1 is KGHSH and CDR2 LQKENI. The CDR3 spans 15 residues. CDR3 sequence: CASSPGRVGNQPQHF. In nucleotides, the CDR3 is TGTGCCAGCTCACCGGGCAGGGTGGGCAATCAGCCCCAGCATTTT.

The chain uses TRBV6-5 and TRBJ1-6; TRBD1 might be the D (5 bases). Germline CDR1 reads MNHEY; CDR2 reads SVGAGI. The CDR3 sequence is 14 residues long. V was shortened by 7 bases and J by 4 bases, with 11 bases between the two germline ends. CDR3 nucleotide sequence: TGTGCCAGCAACCCAGGGCCTTATAATTCACCCCTCCACTTT. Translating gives CASNPGPYNSPLHF.

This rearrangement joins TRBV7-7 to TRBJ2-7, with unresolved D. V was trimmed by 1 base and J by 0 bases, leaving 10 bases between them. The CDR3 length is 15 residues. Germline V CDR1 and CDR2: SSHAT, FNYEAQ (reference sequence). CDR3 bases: TGTGCCAGCAGCTTAGGTGTCGGTTCCTCCTACGAGCAGTACTTC. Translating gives CASSLGVGSSYEQYF.

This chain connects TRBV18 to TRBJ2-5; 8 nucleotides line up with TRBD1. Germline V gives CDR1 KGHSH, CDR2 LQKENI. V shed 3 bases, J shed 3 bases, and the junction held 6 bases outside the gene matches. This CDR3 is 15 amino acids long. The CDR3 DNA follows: TGTGCCAGCTCACCCCGGGACAGGTCGAAAGAGACCCAGTACTTC. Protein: CASSPRDRSKETQYF.

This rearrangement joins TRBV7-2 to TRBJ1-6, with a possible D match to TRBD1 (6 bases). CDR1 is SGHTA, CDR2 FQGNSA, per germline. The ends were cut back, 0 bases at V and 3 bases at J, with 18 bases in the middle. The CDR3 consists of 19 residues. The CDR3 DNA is TGTGCCAGCAGCTTAGCGGCGGTCCGCAGGGGATTCTATAATTCACCCCTCCACTTT. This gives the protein CASSLAAVRRGFYNSPLHF.

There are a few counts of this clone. The CDR3 DNA follows: TGTGCCAGCAGACTCAGGACAGGAAACACTGAAGCTTTCTTT. Amino acid sequence: CASRLRTGNTEAFF. The chain employs TRBV6-6 and TRBJ1-1; 7 bases line up with TRBD1. The CDR3 is made up of 14 amino acids. V was clipped by 6 bases and J by 2 bases; unmatched bases: 6. Germline V gives CDR1 MNHNY, CDR2 SVGAGI (reference sequence).

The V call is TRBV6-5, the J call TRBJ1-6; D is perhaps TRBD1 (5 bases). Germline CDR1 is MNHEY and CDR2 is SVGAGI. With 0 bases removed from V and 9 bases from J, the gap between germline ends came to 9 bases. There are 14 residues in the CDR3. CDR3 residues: CASSYSAGSSPLHF. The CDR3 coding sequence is TGTGCCAGCAGTTACTCAGCAGGGTCTTCACCCCTCCACTTT.

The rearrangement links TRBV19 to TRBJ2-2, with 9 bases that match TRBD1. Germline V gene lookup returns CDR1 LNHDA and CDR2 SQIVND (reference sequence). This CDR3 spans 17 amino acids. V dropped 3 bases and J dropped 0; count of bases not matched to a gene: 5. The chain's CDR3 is CASSMGTGLPNTGELFF. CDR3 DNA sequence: TGTGCCAGTAGTATGGGGACAGGGCTTCCGAACACCGGGGAGCTGTTTTTT.

The CDR3 region is CASSLGTGGHSYVDTQYF. In DNA, the CDR3 is TGTGCCAGCAGCTTGGGGACAGGGGGTCACAGTTATGTAGATACGCAGTATTTT. The J gene is TRBJ2-3, the V gene TRBV11-3; 11 bases match TRBD1. Germline CDR1 is SGHNT and CDR2 is YENEEA. V dropped 3 bases and J dropped 5; count of bases not matched to a gene: 13. The CDR3 runs 18 residues.

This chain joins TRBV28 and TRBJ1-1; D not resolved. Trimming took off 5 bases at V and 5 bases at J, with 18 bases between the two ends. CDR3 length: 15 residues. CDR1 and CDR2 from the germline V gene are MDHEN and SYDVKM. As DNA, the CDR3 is TGTGCCAGCAGTCGCCAACATCGGCGGGGAACTGAAGCTTTCTTT. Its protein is CASSRQHRRGTEAFF.

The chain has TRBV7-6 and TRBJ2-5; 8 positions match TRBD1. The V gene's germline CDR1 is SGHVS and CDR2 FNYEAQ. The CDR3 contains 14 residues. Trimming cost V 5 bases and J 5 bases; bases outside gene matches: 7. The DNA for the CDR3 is TGTGCCAGCAGCCCTTGGACAGGGAAGGAGACCCAGTACTTC. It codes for CASSPWTGKETQYF.

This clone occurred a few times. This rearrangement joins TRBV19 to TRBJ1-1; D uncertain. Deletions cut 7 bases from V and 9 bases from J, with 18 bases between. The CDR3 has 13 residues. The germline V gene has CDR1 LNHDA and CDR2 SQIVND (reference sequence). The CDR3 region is CASNSRAGIKAFF. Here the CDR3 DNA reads TGTGCCAGTAATAGCCGAGCCGGTATCAAAGCTTTCTTT.

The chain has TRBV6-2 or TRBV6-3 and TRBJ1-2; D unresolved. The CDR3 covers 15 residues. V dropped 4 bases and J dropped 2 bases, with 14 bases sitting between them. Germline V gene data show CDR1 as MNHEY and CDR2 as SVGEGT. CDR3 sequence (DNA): TGTGCCAGCAGTTCTACGCGGCGGGCGAACTATGGCTACACCTTC. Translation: CASSSTRRANYGYTF.

The CDR3 DNA follows: TGTGCCAGCAGCTCAAACAGGGCGGTTAATGAAAAACTGTTTTTT. Translating gives CASSSNRAVNEKLFF. The chain is built from TRBV5-4 and TRBJ1-4; D is perhaps TRBD1 (6 bases). CDR1 and CDR2 (germline): SGHNT, YYREEE (reference sequence). The CDR3 extends over 15 amino acids. V was trimmed by 3 bases and J by 4 bases, leaving 13 bases between them.

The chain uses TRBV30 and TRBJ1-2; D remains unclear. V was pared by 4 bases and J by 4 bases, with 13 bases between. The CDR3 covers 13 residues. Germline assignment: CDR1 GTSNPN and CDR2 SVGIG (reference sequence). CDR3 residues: CAWNLGRIYGYTF. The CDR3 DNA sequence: TGTGCCTGGAACCTTGGACGGATCTATGGCTACACCTTC.

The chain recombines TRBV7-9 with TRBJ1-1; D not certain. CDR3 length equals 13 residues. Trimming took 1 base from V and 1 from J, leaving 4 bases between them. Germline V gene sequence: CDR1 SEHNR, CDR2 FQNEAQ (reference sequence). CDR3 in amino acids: CASSLESNTEAFF. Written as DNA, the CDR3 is TGTGCCAGCAGCTTAGAATCGAACACTGAAGCTTTCTTT.

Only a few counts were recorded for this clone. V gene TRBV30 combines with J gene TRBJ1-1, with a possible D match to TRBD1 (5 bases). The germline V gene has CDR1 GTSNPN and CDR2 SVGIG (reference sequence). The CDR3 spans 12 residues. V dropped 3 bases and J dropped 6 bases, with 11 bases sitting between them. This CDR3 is CAWRVRQSEAFF. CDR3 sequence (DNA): TGTGCCTGGAGGGTAAGACAGTCTGAAGCTTTCTTT.

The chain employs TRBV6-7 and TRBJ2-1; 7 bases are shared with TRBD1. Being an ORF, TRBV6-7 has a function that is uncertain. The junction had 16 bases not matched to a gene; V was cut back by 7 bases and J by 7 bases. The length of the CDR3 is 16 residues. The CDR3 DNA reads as TGTGCCAGCACCACCAAGACAGGGAAGGTTCGGAATGAGCAGTTCTTC. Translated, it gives CASTTKTGKVRNEQFF.